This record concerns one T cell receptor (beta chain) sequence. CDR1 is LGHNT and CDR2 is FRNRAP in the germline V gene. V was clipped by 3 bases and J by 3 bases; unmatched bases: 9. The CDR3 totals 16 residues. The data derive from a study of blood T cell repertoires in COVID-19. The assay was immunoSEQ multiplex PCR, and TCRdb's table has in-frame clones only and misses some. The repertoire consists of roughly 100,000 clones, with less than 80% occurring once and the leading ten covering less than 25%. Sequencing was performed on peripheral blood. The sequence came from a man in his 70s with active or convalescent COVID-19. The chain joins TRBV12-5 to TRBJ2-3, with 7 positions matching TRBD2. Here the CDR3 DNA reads TGTGCTAGTGGTTTAGGATGGGGGGGGTTGACAGATACGCAGTATTTT. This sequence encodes CASGLGWGGLTDTQYF.